This TCR beta chain was retrieved from a study of identical twins' blood T cells. TCRdb itself ran the 5' RACE reads through MiXCR, one entry per CDR3 protein. The repertoire holds a few hundred thousand distinct CDR3 sequences, with around 30% as singletons. The V gene's germline CDR1 is SGHTA and CDR2 FQGNSA. Unmatched junction bases numbered 7, after V lost 2 bases and J lost 4 bases. The CDR3 sequence is 17 residues long. This clonotype was seen a few times. What it binds is not known. Study findings and constraints: Twin repertoire similarity may partly reflect shared environment.

The sequence came from a woman aged 18 to 55 in good health. This sequence joins TRBV7-2 and TRBJ2-3, with 12 positions matching TRBD2. Sequencing input: PBMCs. The chain's CDR3 is CASSLWVLAGGPDTQYF. CDR3 nucleotides: TGTGCCAGCAGCTTATGGGTACTAGCGGGAGGTCCAGATACGCAGTATTTT.